This T cell receptor (beta chain) is from a study of blood T cell repertoires in COVID-19. Study background: Both acute and convalescent COVID-19 samples were obtained from the United States, Italy and Spain.

There are 17 residues in the CDR3. Losses at the gene ends were 2 bases for V and 5 bases for J; bases not matched to a gene: 13. Germline V gene lookup returns CDR1 SGHRS and CDR2 YFSETQ. As originally analysed: For nucleated cells, counts were estimated from reference gene primer amplification. The table came from immunoSEQ multiplex PCR; TCRdb's copy has only in-frame clones and leaves some out. D and trimming were read from the DNA, whereas the V and J calls and clone size are those reported in that table. The sample yields 250,000 to 350,000 clones, roughly 87% seen once. Before being deemed recovered, Cohort 3 donors had two negative PCRs, clearance, or symptom resolution.

The sequenced sample consisted of PBMCs or T cells enriched from blood (not recorded which). The TCR comes from a woman younger than 30 who had recovered from COVID-19. The chain is built from TRBV5-1 and TRBJ2-3, with 8 bases lining up with TRBD2. CDR3 amino acids: CASSLAGVSQGGDTQYF. The DNA for the CDR3 is TGCGCCAGCAGCTTAGCGGGGGTTTCCCAAGGCGGAGATACGCAGTATTTT.